The 18 T cell receptor beta chains presented below share a single source sample, sequenced in a study of CD8+ T cells in alopecia areata. Extracted RNA was reverse transcribed, and the resulting cDNA served as sequencing template. Generated by immunoSEQ multiplex PCR, the TCRdb table keeps only in-frame clones and is missing some. The sample includes around 100,000 clones, 50% to 65% of them seen just once. The treatment here: oral pan-JAK inhibitor, 5-10 mg twice daily. Sequences were derived from CD4+ T cells sorted from blood, sampled at week 24, from a patient treated with tofacitinib. These receptors originate from a human donor with alopecia areata.

CDR3 sequence reads: CASRIGDSPLHF. CDR3 sequence (DNA): TGCGCCAGCAGGATAGGAGATTCACCCCTCCACTTT. V usage is TRBV5-1 and J usage is TRBJ1-6; D is undetermined. Germline lookup yields CDR1 SGHRS and CDR2 YFSETQ. Trimming pared 5 bases from V and 8 bases from J, leaving 8 bases between. This CDR3 has 12 residues.

The V call is TRBV12-5, the J call TRBJ2-5, with D unresolved. Germline CDR1 LGHNT, CDR2 FRNRAP. Trimming shortened V by 0 bases and J by 1 base, and 0 bases separated the two germline ends. This CDR3 contains 12 residues. The CDR3 reads CASGLVQETQYF. CDR3 sequence (DNA): TGTGCTAGTGGTTTGGTCCAAGAGACCCAGTACTTC.

This clone was counted a few times. The chain is built from TRBV29-1 and TRBJ1-1; D might be TRBD1 (6 bases). The V gene lost 2 bases and the J gene lost 5 bases, with 24 bases spanning the gap. This CDR3 is built from 17 residues. Per the germline V gene, CDR1 is SQVTM and CDR2 is ANQGSEA. The CDR3 spells CSVESLLMRGKGTEAFF. Written as DNA, the CDR3 is TGCAGCGTTGAAAGTCTACTCATGAGGGGGAAAGGAACTGAAGCTTTCTTT.

The chain has TRBV5-1 and TRBJ2-5; TRBD2 agrees at 11 bases. The CDR3 has 16 amino acids. V gave up 4 bases and J gave up 4 bases; unmatched junction bases: 9. Germline CDR1 SGHRS, CDR2 YFSETQ. The CDR3: CASSGTGTSGPETQYF. CDR3 sequence (DNA): TGCGCCAGCAGCGGAACCGGGACTAGCGGCCCAGAGACCCAGTACTTC.

This clone has just a few counts. The V call is TRBV4-2, the J call TRBJ2-5; 9 nucleotides align to TRBD2. The CDR3 is 15 residues long. CDR1 is LGHNA and CDR2 is YNFKEQ in the germline V gene. V dropped 4 bases and J dropped 3; count of bases not matched to a gene: 6. The CDR3 nucleotides read TGTGCCAGCAGCCCGTCGACTAGCGGAAAAGAGACCCAGTACTTC. Translation gives CASSPSTSGKETQYF.

This clone was counted a few times. The chain carries TRBV29-1 and TRBJ1-5; TRBD1 aligns across 7 bases. The CDR3 length is 13 residues. Per the germline V gene, CDR1 is SQVTM and CDR2 is ANQGSEA. J was trimmed by 6 bases and V by 4 bases; bases with no gene match: 6. The CDR3 DNA sequence: TGCAGCGTTGGGACAGGACGAAGTCAGCCCCAGCATTTT. Its translation: CSVGTGRSQPQHF.

The chain uses TRBV18 and TRBJ2-5, with D possibly TRBD2 on 5 matching bases. There are 13 residues in the CDR3. The V end lost 4 bases, the J end lost 1 base, and 7 bases lay between the germline ends. CDR1 is KGHSH, CDR2 LQKENI, per germline. The CDR3 region has the DNA TGTGCCAGCTCACAGGGAGTCCAAGAGACCCAGTACTTC. It codes for CASSQGVQETQYF.

This clone was counted only a few times. The chain joins TRBV30 to TRBJ2-7; 8 positions match TRBD2. This CDR3 comprises 14 residues. Germline V gene sequence: CDR1 GTSNPN, CDR2 SVGIG (reference sequence). J was trimmed by 4 bases and V by 4 bases; bases with no gene match: 9. CDR3 region: CAWTSGGHIYEQYF. Written as DNA, the CDR3 is TGTGCCTGGACGAGCGGGGGCCATATTTACGAGCAGTACTTC.

V is TRBV7-2 and J is TRBJ1-3; 9 bases match TRBD1. Germline trimming cut 0 bases from V and 5 bases from J; bases unmatched to any gene: 2. This CDR3 is built from 15 residues. Germline CDR1 SGHTA, CDR2 FQGNSA. CDR3 bases: TGTGCCAGCAGCTTAGCAGGGACAGGGAGAAACACCATATATTTT. Translation gives CASSLAGTGRNTIYF.

This chain links TRBV6-5 with TRBJ2-1, with TRBD1 as a possible D gene (6 bases). This CDR3 region has 14 residues. Trimming left V 2 bases short and J 9 bases short, with 14 bases between. Germline CDR1 reads MNHEY; CDR2 reads SVGAGI. The CDR3 loop reads CASSYLNRAGEQFF. The CDR3 region has the DNA TGTGCCAGCAGTTACCTAAACAGGGCGGGTGAGCAGTTCTTC.

The V and J genes are TRBV11-2 and TRBJ2-5, with D possibly matching TRBD2 (6 bases). Deletions cut 6 bases from V and 3 bases from J, with 14 bases between. Germline V gene sequence: CDR1 SGHAT, CDR2 FQNNGV. This CDR3 region has 14 residues. The DNA for the CDR3 is TGTGCCAGCAGGCTGCGACTAGTGGAAGAGACCCAGTACTTC. It encodes CASRLRLVEETQYF. Full variable domain (outside the CDR3, taken from reference TRBV11-2 and TRBJ2-5): EAGVAQSPRYKIIEKRQSVAFWCNPISGHATLYWYQQILGQGPKLLIQFQNNGVVDDSQLPKDRFSAERLKGVDSTLKIQPAKLEDSAVYLCASRLRLVEETQYFGPGTRLLVL.

This clone was picked up many times. The chain recombines TRBV7-9 with TRBJ1-1; the D gene is possibly TRBD1 (5 bases). The CDR3 has 14 residues. Germline assignment: CDR1 SEHNR and CDR2 FQNEAQ (reference sequence). Trimming stripped 0 bases from V and 3 bases from J, with 8 bases between. CDR3 region: CASSLAARDTEAFF. The CDR3 DNA reads as TGTGCCAGCAGCTTAGCGGCCAGGGACACTGAAGCTTTCTTT.

The table lists this clone with a few counts. The CDR3 DNA sequence: TGTGCCAGCAGTAGGCGGGACATTCCTTCACCCCTCCACTTT. Amino acids: CASSRRDIPSPLHF. The V gene is TRBV27, the J gene TRBJ1-6; tentative D call: TRBD1 (6 bases). This CDR3 comprises 14 residues. CDR1 MNHEY and CDR2 SMNVEV come from the germline V gene (reference sequence). Trimming removed 5 bases from V and 9 bases from J, with 14 bases in between.

The chain combines TRBV6-5 with TRBJ1-1; D is ambiguous. The V gene lost 3 bases and the J gene lost 7 bases, with 6 bases spanning the gap. Germline CDR1 is MNHEY and CDR2 is SVGAGI. The CDR3 length is 11 residues. This CDR3 is CASSYWGEAFF. The CDR3 DNA follows: TGTGCCAGCAGTTATTGGGGTGAAGCTTTCTTT.

V gene TRBV2 combines with J gene TRBJ1-2; D gene uncertain. The CDR3 consists of 14 residues. The germline V gene has CDR1 SNHLY and CDR2 FYNNEI. Trimming pared 3 bases from V and 5 bases from J, leaving 13 bases between. The CDR3 protein is CASSDVTPGYGYTF. The CDR3 region has the DNA TGTGCCAGCAGTGACGTCACCCCTGGGTATGGCTACACCTTC.

This clone was found a few times. The V and J genes are TRBV15 and TRBJ1-1; D not certain. The CDR3 length is 18 residues. Germline CDR1 reads LNHNV; CDR2 reads YYDKDF (reference sequence). Between the trimmed V and J ends, which lost 2 bases and 0 bases, there was a span of 19 bases. CDR3 in DNA: TGTGCCACCAGCAGATCTACGGCGGTCGGACGTTTGAACACTGAAGCTTTCTTT. Protein sequence: CATSRSTAVGRLNTEAFF.

This chain connects TRBV19 to TRBJ1-1; 7 bases map to TRBD1. CDR1 LNHDA and CDR2 SQIVND come from the germline V gene (reference sequence). The CDR3 extends over 14 amino acids. V lost 5 bases to trimming and J lost 1 base; unmatched junction nucleotides: 4. The CDR3 protein is CASSSHRGNTEAFF. As DNA, the CDR3 is TGTGCCAGTAGTTCACACAGGGGGAACACTGAAGCTTTCTTT.

The chain has TRBV15 and TRBJ2-7, with no clear D. This CDR3 is built from 13 residues. V was shortened by 0 bases and J by 3 bases, with 6 bases between the two germline ends. In germline, CDR1 is LNHNV, CDR2 YYDKDF (reference sequence). This CDR3 is CATSREGGYEQYF. In nucleotides, the CDR3 is TGTGCCACCAGCAGAGAAGGTGGCTACGAGCAGTACTTC.